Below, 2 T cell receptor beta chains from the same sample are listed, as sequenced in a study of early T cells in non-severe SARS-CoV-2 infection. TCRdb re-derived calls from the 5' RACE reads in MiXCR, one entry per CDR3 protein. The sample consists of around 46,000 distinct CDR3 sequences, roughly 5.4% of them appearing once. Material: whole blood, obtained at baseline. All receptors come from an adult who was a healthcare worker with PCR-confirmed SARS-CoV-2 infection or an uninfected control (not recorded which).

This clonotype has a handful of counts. This CDR3 is CASSYLREGRNEQFF. CDR3 coding DNA: TGTGCCAGCAGTTATCTGAGGGAGGGCCGAAATGAGCAGTTCTTC. V is TRBV6-5 and J is TRBJ2-1; 7 nucleotides align to TRBD2. J was trimmed by 7 bases and V by 3 bases; bases with no gene match: 9. The CDR3 loop spans 15 amino acids. CDR1 is MNHEY and CDR2 is SVGAGI in the germline V gene.

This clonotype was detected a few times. Here the CDR3 reads CSVRPLADEQYF. The CDR3 DNA is TGCAGCGTCCGACCACTAGCGGACGAGCAGTACTTC. J is TRBJ2-7 and V is TRBV29-1; 8 bases agree with TRBD2. With V trimmed by 6 bases and J by 5 bases, 6 bases remained unmatched. Germline V CDR1 and CDR2: SQVTM, ANQGSEA. This CDR3 contains 12 residues.